This T cell receptor (beta chain) was recovered during a study of control samples from healthy donors and cancer patients. Germline values: CDR1 KGHDR, CDR2 SFDVKD. CDR3 length: 15 amino acids. The ends lost 5 bases at V and 5 bases at J; junction bases unmatched: 9. Assay used: immunoSEQ multiplex PCR; TCRdb lists only in-frame clones, some missing. Counted here are about 89,000 clones, about 83% occurring once; the ten biggest clones make up 2.1%. The chain uses TRBV24-1 and TRBJ2-5, with 8 bases lining up with TRBD1. The sequenced material came from blood. The receptor was derived from a woman in her thirties or forties in good health. CDR3 sequence reads: CATSGQGARGETQYF. CDR3 DNA: TGTGCCACCAGTGGCCAGGGGGCGCGGGGTGAGACCCAGTACTTC.